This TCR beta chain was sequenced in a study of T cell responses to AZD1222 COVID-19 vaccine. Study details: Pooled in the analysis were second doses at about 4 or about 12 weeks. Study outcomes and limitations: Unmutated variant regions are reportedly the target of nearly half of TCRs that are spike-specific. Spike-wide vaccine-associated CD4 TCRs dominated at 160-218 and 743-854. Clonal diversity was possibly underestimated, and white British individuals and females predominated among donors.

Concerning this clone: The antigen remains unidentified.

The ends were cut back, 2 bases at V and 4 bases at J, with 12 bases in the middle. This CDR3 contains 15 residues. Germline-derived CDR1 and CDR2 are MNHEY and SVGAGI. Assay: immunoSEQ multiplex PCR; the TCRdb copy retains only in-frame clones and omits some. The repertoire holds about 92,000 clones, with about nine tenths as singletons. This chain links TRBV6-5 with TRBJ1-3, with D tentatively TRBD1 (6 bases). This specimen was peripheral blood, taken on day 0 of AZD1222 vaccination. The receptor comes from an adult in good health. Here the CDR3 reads CASSYKDRVGNTIYF. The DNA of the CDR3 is TGTGCCAGCAGTTACAAGGACAGAGTCGGAAACACCATATATTTT.